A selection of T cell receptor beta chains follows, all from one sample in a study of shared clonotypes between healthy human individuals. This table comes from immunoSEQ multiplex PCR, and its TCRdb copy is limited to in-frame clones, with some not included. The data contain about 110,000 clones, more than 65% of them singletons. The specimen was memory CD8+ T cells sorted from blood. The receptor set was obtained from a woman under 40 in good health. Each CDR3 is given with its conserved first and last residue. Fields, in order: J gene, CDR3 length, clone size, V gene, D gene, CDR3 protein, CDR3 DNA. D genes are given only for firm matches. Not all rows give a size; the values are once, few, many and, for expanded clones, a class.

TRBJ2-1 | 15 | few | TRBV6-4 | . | CASSDEPAGYNEQFF | TGTGCCAGCAGTGACGAACCAGCAGGGTACAATGAGCAGTTCTTC
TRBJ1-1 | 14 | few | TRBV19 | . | CASSLHLQGDEAFF | TGTGCCAGTAGTCTTCACCTACAGGGTGACGAAGCTTTCTTT
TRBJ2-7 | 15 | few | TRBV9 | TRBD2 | CASSVDGTSSYEQYF | TGTGCCAGCAGCGTAGATGGGACTAGCTCCTACGAGCAGTACTTC
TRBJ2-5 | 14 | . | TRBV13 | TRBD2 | CASRTSGLQETQYF | TGTGCCAGCAGGACTAGCGGCCTCCAAGAGACCCAGTACTTC
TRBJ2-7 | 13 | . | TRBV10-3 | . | CATEGAFSYEQYF | TGTGCCACGGAGGGGGCCTTCTCCTACGAGCAGTACTTC
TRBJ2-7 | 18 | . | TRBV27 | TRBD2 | CASSLTSGRLGLPREQYF | TGTGCCAGCAGTCTGACTAGCGGGAGGCTGGGCCTTCCCCGGGAGCAGTACTTC
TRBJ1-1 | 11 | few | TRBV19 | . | CASSLEDEAFF | TGTGCCAGTAGCCTCGAGGATGAAGCTTTCTTT
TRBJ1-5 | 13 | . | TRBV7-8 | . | CASSPTGNQPQHF | TGTGCCAGCAGCCCAACAGGGAATCAGCCCCAGCATTTT
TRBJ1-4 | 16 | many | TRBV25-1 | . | CASSESATVPNEKLFF | TGTGCCAGCAGTGAATCTGCGACAGTACCTAATGAAAAACTGTTTTTT
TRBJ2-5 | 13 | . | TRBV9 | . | CASSVDFFETQYF | TGTGCCAGCAGCGTAGACTTTTTTGAGACCCAGTACTTC
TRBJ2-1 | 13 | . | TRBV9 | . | CASSVAGINEQFF | TGTGCCAGCAGCGTAGCGGGGATCAATGAGCAGTTCTTC
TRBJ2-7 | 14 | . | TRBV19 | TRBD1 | CASSDRGNSYEQYF | TGTGCCAGTTCCGACAGGGGAAACTCCTACGAGCAGTACTTC
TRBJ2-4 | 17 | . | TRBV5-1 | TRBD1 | CASSYLTGEGAKNIQYF | TGCGCCAGCAGCTACCTTACAGGGGAAGGTGCCAAAAACATTCAGTACTTC
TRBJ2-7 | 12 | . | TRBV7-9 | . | CASSRSNYEQYF | TGTGCCAGCAGTCGAAGTAACTACGAGCAGTACTTC
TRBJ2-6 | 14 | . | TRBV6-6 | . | CASSHLSGANVLTF | TGTGCCAGCAGTCACCTCTCTGGGGCCAACGTCCTGACTTTC
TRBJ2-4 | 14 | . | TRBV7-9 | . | CASSPPGAKNIQYF | TGTGCCAGCAGCCCCCCTGGGGCCAAAAACATTCAGTACTTC
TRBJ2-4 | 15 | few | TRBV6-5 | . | CASSFSLAAKNIQYF | TGTGCCAGCAGTTTCTCGCTAGCCGCCAAAAACATTCAGTACTTC
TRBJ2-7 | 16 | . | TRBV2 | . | CASKPGTDQPGYEQYF | TGTGCCAGTAAGCCTGGGACTGATCAACCTGGCTACGAGCAGTACTTC
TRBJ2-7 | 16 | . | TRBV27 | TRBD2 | CASSTGLAGGPLEQYF | TGTGCCAGCAGTACGGGACTAGCGGGAGGACCCCTCGAGCAGTACTTC
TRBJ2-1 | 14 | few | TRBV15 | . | CATATSTDYNEQFF | TGTGCCACCGCTACTTCGACGGACTACAATGAGCAGTTCTTC
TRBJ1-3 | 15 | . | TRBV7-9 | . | CASSLGAAAGNTIYF | TGTGCCAGCAGCTTAGGGGCCGCGGCTGGAAACACCATATATTTT
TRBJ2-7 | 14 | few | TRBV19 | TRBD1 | CASSLWTGAGEQYF | TGTGCCAGTAGTTTATGGACAGGGGCCGGCGAGCAGTACTTC
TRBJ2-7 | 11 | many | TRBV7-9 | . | CASSGEFEQYF | TGTGCCAGCTCAGGGGAGTTCGAGCAGTACTTC
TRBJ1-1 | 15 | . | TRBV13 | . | CASSPWTRQATEAFF | TGTGCCAGCAGCCCCTGGACCCGTCAGGCCACTGAAGCTTTCTTT
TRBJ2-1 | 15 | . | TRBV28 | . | CASSLFRSEVGEQFF | TGTGCCAGCAGTTTATTTCGGAGTGAGGTGGGCGAGCAGTTCTTC
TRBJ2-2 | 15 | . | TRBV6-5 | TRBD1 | CASRWDSSNTGELFF | TGTGCCAGCAGATGGGACAGCTCGAACACCGGGGAGCTGTTTTTT
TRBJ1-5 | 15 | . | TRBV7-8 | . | CASSLWGGGNQPQHF | TGTGCCAGCAGCTTATGGGGTGGGGGCAATCAGCCCCAGCATTTT
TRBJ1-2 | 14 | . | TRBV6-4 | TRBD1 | CASSEGGAGYGYTF | TGTGCCAGCAGTGAAGGGGGCGCTGGATATGGCTACACCTTC
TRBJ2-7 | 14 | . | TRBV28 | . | CASSSPGVSYEQYF | TGTGCCAGCAGTTCTCCGGGCGTATCCTACGAGCAGTACTTC
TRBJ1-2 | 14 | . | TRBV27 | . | CASRAGRAPYGYTF | TGTGCCAGCAGGGCGGGCAGGGCCCCCTATGGCTACACCTTC
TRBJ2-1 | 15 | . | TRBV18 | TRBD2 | CASSPGLAGVYEQFF | TGTGCCAGCTCACCCGGACTAGCGGGAGTCTATGAGCAGTTCTTC
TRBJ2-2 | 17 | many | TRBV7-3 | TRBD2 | CASSVGLAGGPGGELFF | TGTGCCAGCAGCGTGGGACTAGCGGGAGGGCCCGGCGGGGAGCTGTTTTTT
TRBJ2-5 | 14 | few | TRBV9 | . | CASSVGGGGETQYF | TGTGCCAGCAGCGTAGGAGGGGGTGGAGAGACCCAGTACTTC
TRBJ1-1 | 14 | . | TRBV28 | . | CASSPSWGKTEAFF | TGTGCCAGCAGTCCCTCGTGGGGGAAAACTGAAGCTTTCTTT
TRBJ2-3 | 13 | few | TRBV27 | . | CASSREFTDTQYF | TGTGCCAGCAGTCGGGAGTTCACAGATACGCAGTATTTT
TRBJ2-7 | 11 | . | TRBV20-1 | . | CSARDFLEQYF | TGCAGTGCTAGAGATTTCCTCGAGCAGTACTTC
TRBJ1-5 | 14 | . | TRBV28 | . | CASSFNGANQPQHF | TGTGCCAGCAGTTTTAACGGTGCCAATCAGCCCCAGCATTTT
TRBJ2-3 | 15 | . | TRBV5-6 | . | CASSLEGPLGNTQYF | TGTGCCAGCAGCTTGGAGGGCCCGTTGGGAAATACGCAGTATTTT
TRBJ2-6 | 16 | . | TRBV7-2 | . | CASSPRKGSGANVLTF | TGTGCCAGCAGCCCCCGGAAGGGGTCAGGGGCCAACGTCCTGACTTTC
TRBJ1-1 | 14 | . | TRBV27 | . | CASSLRVLDTEAFF | TGTGCCAGCAGTTTAAGGGTATTGGACACTGAAGCTTTCTTT
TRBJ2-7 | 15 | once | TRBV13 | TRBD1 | CASSVGQGIPHEQYF | TGTGCCAGCAGCGTGGGACAGGGTATCCCCCACGAGCAGTACTTC
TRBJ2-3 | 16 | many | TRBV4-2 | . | CASSQALDGDVDTQYF | TGTGCCAGCAGCCAAGCCCTAGATGGGGATGTAGATACGCAGTATTTT
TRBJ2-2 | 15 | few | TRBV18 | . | CASSLDLTHSGELFF | TGTGCCAGCTCATTAGACTTGACCCACTCCGGGGAGCTGTTTTTT
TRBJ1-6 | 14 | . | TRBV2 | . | CASSRDTYNSPLHF | TGTGCCAGCAGCCGGGACACCTATAATTCACCCCTCCACTTT
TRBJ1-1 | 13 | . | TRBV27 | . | CASSYKGHTEAFF | TGTGCCAGCAGTTATAAGGGTCACACTGAAGCTTTCTTT
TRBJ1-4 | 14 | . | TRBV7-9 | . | CASSLLGGGEKLFF | TGTGCCAGCAGCTTACTCGGGGGTGGTGAAAAACTGTTTTTT
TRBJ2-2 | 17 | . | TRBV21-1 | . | CASSKALFRKNTGELFF | TGTGCCAGCAGCAAAGCGCTTTTCAGAAAGAACACCGGGGAGCTGTTTTTT
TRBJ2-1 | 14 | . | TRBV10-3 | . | CAISQGRDYNEQFF | TGTGCCATCAGTCAGGGGCGGGATTACAATGAGCAGTTCTTC
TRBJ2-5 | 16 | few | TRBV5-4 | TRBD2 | CASSQGTSGRQETQYF | TGTGCCAGCAGCCAAGGGACTAGCGGGAGACAAGAGACCCAGTACTTC
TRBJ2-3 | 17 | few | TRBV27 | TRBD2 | CASRSPTSGASTDTQYF | TGTGCCAGCAGATCCCCTACTAGCGGAGCTAGCACAGATACGCAGTATTTT
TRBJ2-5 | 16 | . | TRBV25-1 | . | CASSESSQVISETQYF | TGTGCCAGCAGTGAAAGTTCCCAGGTTATTAGTGAGACCCAGTACTTC
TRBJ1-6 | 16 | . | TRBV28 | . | CASKVRPRRMNSPLHF | TGTGCCAGCAAGGTCCGCCCCCGTAGGATGAATTCACCCCTCCACTTT
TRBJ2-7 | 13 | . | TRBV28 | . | CASRVRRPYEQYF | TGTGCCAGCAGGGTAAGAAGGCCCTACGAGCAGTACTTC
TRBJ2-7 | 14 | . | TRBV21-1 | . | CASSSSPISYEQYF | TGTGCCAGCAGCTCTTCGCCTATCTCCTACGAGCAGTACTTC
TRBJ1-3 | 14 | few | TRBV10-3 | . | CAISPGTTGNTIYF | TGTGCCATCAGTCCAGGGACCACTGGAAACACCATATATTTT